The 28 T cell receptor beta chains presented below share a single source sample, sequenced in a study of blood T cell repertoires in COVID-19 (dated by TCRdb to about 2020). The library was built by means of the immunoSEQ multiplex PCR assay. TCRdb mirrors the immuneACCESS table, restricted to in-frame sequences. Some clones are absent from its copies; in checked studies, under half trace to an unresolved V gene, and the reason for the others is unknown. The table for this sample lists about 220,000 clones; around 83% of them were counted only once. In total, the top ten clones hold about 2.1% of the sample. Sequences were obtained from peripheral blood. Every receptor here comes from a middle-aged man who had recovered from COVID-19.

V and J are TRBV10-3 and TRBJ2-7; 10 bases match TRBD2. The V segment lost 6 bases and the J segment 0 bases; nucleotides outside the gene matches: 8. The CDR3 has 16 residues. The germline gives CDR1 ENHRY, CDR2 SYGVKD. The CDR3 protein is CAIRSLAGESSYEQYF. CDR3 nucleotides: TGTGCCATCAGATCGCTAGCGGGAGAGAGCTCCTACGAGCAGTACTTC.

The chain carries TRBV9 and TRBJ2-7; 12 nucleotides agree with TRBD1. This CDR3 has 15 amino acids. The J segment lost 6 bases and the V segment lost 3 bases, leaving 7 bases of the junction unmatched. Germline V CDR1 and CDR2: SGDLS, YYNGEE. The CDR3 DNA is TGTGCCAGCAGCGCGGCCGGGACAGGGGGCATCGAGCAGTACTTC. Its protein product is CASSAAGTGGIEQYF.

The chain has TRBV9 and TRBJ1-6; D possibly corresponds to TRBD1 (5 bases). Germline V gene sequence: CDR1 SGDLS, CDR2 YYNGEE. The CDR3 is made up of 14 amino acids. The germline V and J ends were trimmed by 2 bases and 6 bases, with 9 bases remaining between them. The CDR3 nucleotides are TGTGCCAGCAGCGTGACAGTGGTTAATTCACCCCTCCACTTT. Residues: CASSVTVVNSPLHF.

At least ten counts were recorded for this clone. This chain connects TRBV5-5 to TRBJ1-2; TRBD1 is a possible D gene (5 bases). Per the germline V gene, CDR1 is SGHKS and CDR2 is YYEKEE (reference sequence). This CDR3 has 16 residues. Between the trimmed V and J ends, which lost 0 bases and 4 bases, there was a span of 16 bases. The CDR3 region is CASSLEGTRGTYGYTF. CDR3 in DNA: TGTGCCAGCAGCTTGGAGGGGACGCGCGGGACCTATGGCTACACCTTC.

This chain links TRBV5-5 with TRBJ2-3; 14 bases match TRBD2. The length of the CDR3 is 18 residues. CDR1 and CDR2 (germline): SGHKS, YYEKEE (reference sequence). V lost 3 bases and J lost 6; bases outside the gene matches: 12. The CDR3 reads CASSSQPGLAGDGDTQYF. The CDR3 DNA sequence: TGTGCCAGCAGCTCTCAACCGGGACTAGCGGGAGATGGGGATACGCAGTATTTT.

The chain has TRBV27 and TRBJ2-7, with 7 nucleotides matching TRBD2. There are 14 residues in the CDR3. Germline V gene lookup returns CDR1 MNHEY and CDR2 SMNVEV (reference sequence). V trimming: 2 bases; J trimming: 7 bases; junction bases outside the gene matches: 8. DNA of the CDR3: TGTGCCAGCAGTTTACCGAGCGGGACTGGGGAGCAGTACTTC. Protein sequence: CASSLPSGTGEQYF.

The chain combines TRBV27 with TRBJ1-2; 8 bases align to TRBD1. Trimming removed 6 bases from V and 9 bases from J; junction bases left unmatched: 9. Germline lookup yields CDR1 MNHEY and CDR2 SMNVEV (reference sequence). This CDR3 region has 13 residues. CDR3 amino acids: CASRGRTGWSYTF. The CDR3 DNA is TGTGCCAGCAGGGGGCGGACAGGGTGGAGCTACACCTTC.

The gene calls are TRBV30 and TRBJ1-1; D is possibly TRBD1 (5 bases). Germline V lookup: CDR1 GTSNPN, CDR2 SVGIG (reference sequence). The CDR3 consists of 12 residues. V was shortened by 4 bases and J by 6 bases, with 12 bases between the two germline ends. CDR3 region: CAWTRWGAEAFF. The CDR3 region has the DNA TGTGCCTGGACCAGATGGGGGGCTGAAGCTTTCTTT.

This rearrangement joins TRBV11-3 to TRBJ1-1; D gene unclear. The CDR3 runs to 13 residues. Germline V CDR1 and CDR2: SGHNT, YENEEA. The germline V and J ends were trimmed by 5 bases and 8 bases, with 15 bases remaining between them. As DNA, the CDR3 is TGTGCCAGCAGCCGAATGGCGGCGGGGGAAGCTTTCTTT. Translated, it gives CASSRMAAGEAFF.

The V call is TRBV27, the J call TRBJ1-1, with TRBD1 matching over 7 bases. Germline CDR1 is MNHEY and CDR2 is SMNVEV (reference sequence). Germline trimming cut 6 bases from V and 4 bases from J; bases unmatched to any gene: 2. This CDR3 has 12 residues. The CDR3 nucleotides are TGTGCCAGCAGGACAGGGTCCACTGAAGCTTTCTTT. Protein product: CASRTGSTEAFF.

The rearrangement joins TRBV4-3 to TRBJ1-4; D is perhaps TRBD1 (5 bases). Looked up from germline, CDR1 is LGHNA and CDR2 is YSLEER. The length of the CDR3 is 17 residues. V lost 0 bases, J lost 0 bases, and 11 bases lay in between. CDR3 sequence (DNA): TGCGCCAGCAGCCAAGATCCAAGGGGCTCAACTAATGAAAAACTGTTTTTT. Translating gives CASSQDPRGSTNEKLFF.

The chain has TRBV4-1 and TRBJ1-1; perhaps TRBD1 as D (6 bases). The CDR3 runs 14 residues. The V end lost 2 bases, the J end lost 6 bases, and 13 bases lay between the germline ends. CDR1 is MGHRA and CDR2 is YSYEKL in the germline V gene. The CDR3, as DNA: TGCGCCAGCAGCCAACCCGGACAGCGCGCTGAAGCTTTCTTT. Amino acid sequence: CASSQPGQRAEAFF.

The table lists this clone with a count of one. The J gene is TRBJ2-7, the V gene TRBV7-2; TRBD1 might be the D (6 bases). Trimming left V 5 bases short and J 1 base short, with 15 bases between. The germline CDR1 and CDR2 sequences are SGHTA and FQGNSA. The CDR3 has 15 amino acids. The CDR3, as DNA: TGTGCCAGCAGCCTCTTCAGGGGCGTTTCCTACGAGCAGTACTTC. It specifies CASSLFRGVSYEQYF.

The chain employs TRBV3-1 (or the pseudogene TRBV3-2) and TRBJ2-3, with 14 bases fitting TRBD2. Germline trimming cut 3 bases from V and 5 bases from J; bases unmatched to any gene: 7. The CDR3 extends over 17 amino acids. Germline V gene data show CDR1 as LGHDT and CDR2 as YNNKEL (reference sequence). DNA of the CDR3: TGTGCCAGCAGCCACACCGGGACTAGCGGGGGAGGAGATACGCAGTATTTT. This translates into CASSHTGTSGGGDTQYF.

This clone was seen more than once but under ten times. The chain has TRBV23-1 and TRBJ2-5, with D perhaps matching TRBD1 (5 bases). TRBV23-1 is filed as an ORF, its function uncertain. This CDR3 has 13 amino acids. V was clipped by 6 bases and J by 4 bases, with 12 bases between them. CDR3 sequence: CASRSQGGETQYF. The CDR3 DNA is TGCGCCAGCAGATCTCAGGGTGGAGAGACCCAGTACTTC.

V usage is TRBV5-1 and J usage is TRBJ1-1; 9 bases are shared with TRBD1. Germline V gene sequence: CDR1 SGHRS, CDR2 YFSETQ. The V segment lost 8 bases and the J segment 4 bases; nucleotides outside the gene matches: 6. The CDR3 contains 13 residues. This chain's CDR3 is CASAQGASTEAFF. CDR3 sequence (DNA): TGCGCCAGTGCACAGGGGGCGAGCACTGAAGCTTTCTTT. Using reference TRBV5-1 and TRBJ1-1 for the parts outside the CDR3, the full variable domain is KAGVTQTPRYLIKTRGQQVTLSCSPISGHRSVSWYQQTPGQGLQFLFEYFSETQRNKGNFPGRFSGRQFSNSRSEMNVSTLELGDSALYLCASAQGASTEAFFGQGTRLTVV.

This chain connects TRBV5-1 to TRBJ2-2; D might be TRBD1 (6 bases). V lost 6 bases and J 8 bases, leaving 32 bases between the germline ends. This CDR3 has 19 amino acids. Looked up from germline, CDR1 is SGHRS and CDR2 is YFSETQ. The CDR3, as DNA: TGCGCCAGCACCACTCCTTTGGACAGAGCTTCGCCCGATGGAGGGGAGCTGTTTTTT. Translating it yields CASTTPLDRASPDGGELFF.

The J gene is TRBJ2-1, the V gene TRBV27, with a tentative D call TRBD2 (6 bases). This CDR3 has 16 amino acids. V dropped 0 bases and J dropped 8 bases, with 17 bases sitting between them. Germline V gene data show CDR1 as MNHEY and CDR2 as SMNVEV (reference sequence). CDR3 sequence: CASSLSDLDPGDEQFF. CDR3 coding DNA: TGTGCCAGCAGTTTATCGGACCTGGACCCGGGGGATGAGCAGTTCTTC.

The CDR3, as DNA: TGCGCCAGCAGCTGGATAGGTGTCCGGGGAGATACGCAGTATTTT. This sequence encodes CASSWIGVRGDTQYF. The chain combines TRBV5-1 with TRBJ2-3; D might be TRBD2 (5 bases). V was clipped by 3 bases and J by 5 bases, with 16 bases between them. The CDR3 consists of 15 residues. Germline assignment: CDR1 SGHRS and CDR2 YFSETQ.

The chain carries TRBV28 and TRBJ2-1; 8 positions match TRBD2. Germline CDR1 MDHEN, CDR2 SYDVKM. V trimming: 6 bases; J trimming: 7 bases; junction bases outside the gene matches: 2. The CDR3 extends over 12 amino acids. CDR3 region: CASRSSGNEQFF. CDR3 nucleotides: TGTGCCAGCAGATCTAGCGGGAATGAGCAGTTCTTC.

The CDR3 spells CASSDETGTGWTQYF. CDR3 in DNA: TGTGCCAGCAGCGACGAAACCGGGACAGGGTGGACCCAGTACTTC. The chain is built from TRBV7-8 and TRBJ2-5; TRBD1 matches at 9 bases. V lost 5 bases to trimming and J lost 7 bases; unmatched junction nucleotides: 11. This CDR3 comprises 15 residues. In germline, CDR1 is SGHVS, CDR2 FQNEAQ.

The chain links TRBV6-2 or TRBV6-3 to TRBJ2-5, with TRBD1 matching 7 bases. Per the germline V gene, CDR1 is MNHEY and CDR2 is SVGEGT. The CDR3 spans 14 residues. Trimming at V came to 2 bases and at J to 3 bases, leaving 3 bases not matched to a gene. The CDR3, as DNA: TGTGCCAGCAGTTACGGGACAGAAGAAGAGACCCAGTACTTC. Its translation: CASSYGTEEETQYF.

As for this clone: The junction and the germline gene differ at one end; a read error may be behind it. The chain couples TRBV11-2 to TRBJ2-7, with a weak D call TRBD2 (5 bases). The CDR3 spans 13 residues. Germline CDR1 SGHAT, CDR2 FQNNGV. The CDR3 DNA reads as TGTGCCAGCAGCTTAGCGGGATCCTTCGAGCAGTACTTC. This codes for CASSLAGSFEQYF.

The table lists this clone with a few counts. The chain is built from TRBV7-9 and TRBJ2-3, with 9 bases matching TRBD1. This CDR3 has 15 amino acids. Trimming removed 1 base from V and 4 bases from J; junction bases left unmatched: 3. Looked up from germline, CDR1 is SEHNR and CDR2 is FQNEAQ (reference sequence). The CDR3 region is CASSLGDRDADTQYF. The DNA of the CDR3 is TGTGCCAGCAGCTTAGGGGACAGGGACGCAGATACGCAGTATTTT.

Note on this clone: The sample carries other DNA sequences with the same CDR3. The CDR3 reads CASSIVAGANQPQHF. The CDR3 DNA reads as TGTGCCAGTAGTATAGTGGCAGGTGCAAATCAGCCCCAGCATTTT. The V gene is TRBV19, the J gene TRBJ1-5; D unclear. The CDR3 runs to 15 residues. Germline loops: CDR1 LNHDA, CDR2 SQIVND (reference sequence). V lost 1 base to trimming and J lost 4 bases, with 11 bases between them.

This rearrangement joins TRBV27 to TRBJ2-1, with D possibly being TRBD2 (6 bases). Germline-derived CDR1 and CDR2 are MNHEY and SMNVEV (reference sequence). Trimming took off 7 bases at V and 2 bases at J, with 15 bases between the two ends. The CDR3 runs to 15 residues. This chain's CDR3 is CASTPRGTPYNEQFF. The CDR3 DNA reads TGTGCCAGCACTCCCCGGGGGACTCCCTACAATGAGCAGTTCTTC.

V gene TRBV6-5 combines with J gene TRBJ1-5, with TRBD1 identical over 9 bases. The CDR3 is 14 residues long. The J segment lost 5 bases and the V segment lost 6 bases, leaving 5 bases of the junction unmatched. Per germline, CDR1 MNHEY and CDR2 SVGAGI. The CDR3 sequence is CASSNTGGYQPQHF. CDR3 bases: TGTGCCAGCAGCAATACAGGGGGCTATCAGCCCCAGCATTTT.

The chain has TRBV2 and TRBJ2-2, with 8 bases aligning to TRBD1. This CDR3 has 15 amino acids. The V gene end was trimmed by 7 bases and the J gene end by 4 bases; junction bases not matched to a gene: 8. The germline V gene encodes CDR1 SNHLY and CDR2 FYNNEI. The CDR3 protein is CASKYDRGFTGELFF. CDR3 in DNA: TGTGCCAGCAAATACGACAGGGGTTTCACCGGGGAGCTGTTTTTT.